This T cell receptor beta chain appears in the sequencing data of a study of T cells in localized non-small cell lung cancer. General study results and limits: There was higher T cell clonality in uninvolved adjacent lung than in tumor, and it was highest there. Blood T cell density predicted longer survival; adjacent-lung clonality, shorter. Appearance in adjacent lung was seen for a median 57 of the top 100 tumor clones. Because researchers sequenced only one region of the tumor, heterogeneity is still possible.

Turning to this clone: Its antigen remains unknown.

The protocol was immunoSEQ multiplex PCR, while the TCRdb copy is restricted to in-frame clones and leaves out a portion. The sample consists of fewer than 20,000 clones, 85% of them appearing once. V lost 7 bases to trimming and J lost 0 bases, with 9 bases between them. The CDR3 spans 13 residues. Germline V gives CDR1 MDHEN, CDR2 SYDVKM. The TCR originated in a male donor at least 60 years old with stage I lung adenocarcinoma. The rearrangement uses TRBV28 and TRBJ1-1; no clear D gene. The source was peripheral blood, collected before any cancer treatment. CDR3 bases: TGTGCCAGCACTGACTCCGTGAACACTGAAGCTTTCTTT. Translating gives CASTDSVNTEAFF.